These 25 T cell receptor beta chains were all obtained from the same sample, sequenced in a study of Graves' ophthalmopathy and Graves' hyperthyroidism. RNA transcripts were the template, and TCR beta CDR3 regions were amplified from them. Second-round multiplex PCR came after a first-round RT-PCR that employed HTBI primers. TCRdb analysed the multiplex PCR reads with MiXCR anew, one entry per CDR3 protein. The sample carries around 600,000 distinct CDR3 sequences, roughly 39% recorded once. Material for sequencing was peripheral blood. The source is an adult man with Graves' ophthalmopathy.

Note on this clonotype: It may be a read error: a sequence one base away is much more abundant. The chain has TRBV10-3 and TRBJ1-2; 8 nucleotides match TRBD1. This CDR3 spans 12 amino acids. Germline V gene sequence: CDR1 ENHRY, CDR2 SYGVKD. V trimming: 10 bases; J trimming: 8 bases; junction bases outside the gene matches: 9. CDR3 loop: CASKQDRGGYTF. CDR3 in DNA: TGTGCCAGCAAACAAGACAGGGGCGGCTACACCTTC.

This clonotype occurred many times. The CDR3 DNA is TGTGCTAGTGGCCCTACGTTCCAGGGGGGCGATAACTATGGCTACACCTTC. Translated: CASGPTFQGGDNYGYTF. The chain is built from TRBV12-5 and TRBJ1-2; TRBD1 agrees at 7 bases. The CDR3 is made up of 17 amino acids. CDR1 and CDR2 from the germline V gene are LGHNT and FRNRAP. J was trimmed by 1 base and V by 6 bases; bases with no gene match: 14. The full variable domain, completed using reference TRBV12-5 and TRBJ1-2, is DARVTQTPRHKVTEMGQEVTMRCQPILGHNTVFWYRQTMMQGLELLAYFRNRAPLDDSGMPKDRFSAEMPDATLATLKIQPSEPRDSAVYFCASGPTFQGGDNYGYTFGSGTRLTVV.

This clonotype was recorded many times. This chain links TRBV19 with TRBJ1-1; D unclear. Trimming left V 3 bases short and J 0 bases short, with 14 bases between. The CDR3 contains 16 residues. Germline V gives CDR1 LNHDA, CDR2 SQIVND (reference sequence). The CDR3 region has the DNA TGTGCCAGTAGTATGACCGTTAATTCCATGAACACTGAAGCTTTCTTT. Translating gives CASSMTVNSMNTEAFF.

This clonotype was picked up many times. The chain couples TRBV14 to TRBJ2-5; TRBD1 might be the D (5 bases). V lost 5 bases, J lost 5 bases, and 12 bases lay in between. CDR3 length equals 13 residues. Germline CDR1 and CDR2: SGHDN and FVKESK. CDR3 coding DNA: TGTGCCAGCAGCTCGACAGCGTGGGAGACCCAGTACTTC. Translation: CASSSTAWETQYF.

The chain is built from TRBV20-1 and TRBJ2-7, with D possibly TRBD2 on 6 matching bases. The CDR3 totals 13 residues. V shed 3 bases and J shed 5 bases, with 14 bases lying between them. Germline CDR1 is DFQATT and CDR2 is SNEGSKA (reference sequence). The CDR3 DNA reads TGCAGTGCTAGGGAGGGGAGAGAAGACGAGCAGTACTTC. Its protein is CSAREGREDEQYF.

This chain connects TRBV2 to TRBJ2-5; 9 nucleotides agree with TRBD1. J lost 4 bases, V lost 6 bases, and 6 bases had no gene match. Looked up from germline, CDR1 is SNHLY and CDR2 is FYNNEI. CDR3 length: 14 amino acids. The CDR3, as DNA: TGTGCCAGCAGGGAGGGACAGGGTTTAGAGACCCAGTACTTC. It encodes CASREGQGLETQYF.

This chain uses TRBV24-1 with TRBJ1-1; D might be TRBD1 (5 bases). Germline V lookup: CDR1 KGHDR, CDR2 SFDVKD. Trimming shortened V by 8 bases and J by 1 base, and 7 bases separated the two germline ends. This CDR3 is 12 amino acids long. The CDR3 DNA reads TGTGCCACCACCCAGGGGAACACTGAAGCTTTCTTT. Protein product: CATTQGNTEAFF.

The V call is TRBV29-1, the J call TRBJ2-2; 9 nucleotides align to TRBD2. Germline V gene sequence: CDR1 SQVTM, CDR2 ANQGSEA. The length of the CDR3 is 14 residues. Trimming at V came to 3 bases and at J to 6 bases, leaving 5 bases not matched to a gene. The CDR3 region has the DNA TGCAGCGTTGAGGGGCTAGCGGGACCCGGGGAGCTGTTTTTT. It encodes CSVEGLAGPGELFF.

This clonotype was seen at least ten times. One end of the junction fails to match germline, which may point to a read error. The chain recombines TRBV4-1 with TRBJ1-6, with D unresolved. The CDR3 runs 14 residues. Looked up from germline, CDR1 is MGHRA and CDR2 is YSYEKL. CDR3 sequence (DNA): TGCGCCAGCAGCCAAGAACAGTATATTTCACCCCTCCACTTT. This sequence encodes CASSQEQYISPLHF.

This clonotype occurred many times. The V gene is TRBV7-3, the J gene TRBJ2-5, with 11 bases lining up with TRBD2. J gave up 5 bases and V 6 bases, and 11 bases lay outside the gene matches. This CDR3 is built from 16 residues. Germline CDR1 reads SGHTA; CDR2 reads FQGTGA. The DNA for the CDR3 is TGTGCCAGCAGGTGGCATAGCGGGAGGGCCCCCGAGACCCAGTACTTC. This translates into CASRWHSGRAPETQYF. The whole variable domain, filled in from reference TRBV7-3 and TRBJ2-5, reads GAGVSQTPSNKVTEKGKYVELRCDPISGHTALYWYRQSLGQGPEFLIYFQGTGAADDSGLPNDRFFAVRPEGSVSTLKIQRTERGDSAVYLCASRWHSGRAPETQYFGPGTRLLVL.

The gene calls are TRBV5-1 and TRBJ2-5; D is perhaps TRBD2 (6 bases). The CDR3 extends over 14 amino acids. Germline V gene data show CDR1 as SGHRS and CDR2 as YFSETQ. With 1 base removed from V and 4 bases from J, the gap between germline ends came to 11 bases. The CDR3 spells CASSLFGGRETQYF. Written as DNA, the CDR3 is TGCGCCAGCAGCTTGTTCGGGGGTCGAGAGACCCAGTACTTC.

Worth noting for this clonotype: Since a much larger clone is just one base distant, this may be a read error. This chain links TRBV6-5 with TRBJ1-3; D may be TRBD1 (5 bases). The CDR3 has 16 residues. Trimming pared 2 bases from V and 0 bases from J, leaving 11 bases between. Germline-derived CDR1 and CDR2 are MNHEY and SVGAGI. CDR3 DNA sequence: TGTGCCAGCAGTTACGGGGCCTCTGCCTCTGGAAACACCATATATTTT. As protein: CASSYGASASGNTIYF.

The chain has TRBV3-1 and TRBJ2-5; 12 positions agree with TRBD2. V dropped 1 base and J dropped 2; count of bases not matched to a gene: 5. From germline, CDR1 is LGHDT and CDR2 YNNKEL (reference sequence). The CDR3 covers 17 residues. CDR3 DNA: TGTGCCAGCAGCCAAGGTCTAGCGGGAGGGGAACAAGAGACCCAGTACTTC. It specifies CASSQGLAGGEQETQYF.

The table lists this clonotype with many counts. Here the CDR3 DNA reads TGTGCCAGCAGCGCCCTCCGGGACAGGGCCTCCTACGAGCAGTACTTC. Its translation: CASSALRDRASYEQYF. The chain uses TRBV5-8 and TRBJ2-7, with 9 bases matching TRBD1. This CDR3 has 16 amino acids. V was clipped by 4 bases and J by 0 bases; unmatched bases: 8. Per germline, CDR1 SGHTS and CDR2 YDEGEE.

V usage is TRBV14 and J usage is TRBJ1-1; D call uncertain. Trimming removed 2 bases at V and 11 bases at J, with 6 bases between. Per the germline V gene, CDR1 is SGHDN and CDR2 is FVKESK. This CDR3 has 10 residues. This chain's CDR3 is CASSQLGAFF. In DNA, the CDR3 is TGTGCCAGCAGCCAACTTGGGGCTTTCTTT.

This clonotype occurred many times. The chain joins TRBV29-1 to TRBJ1-4, with D unresolved. The germline V gene encodes CDR1 SQVTM and CDR2 ANQGSEA. The CDR3 consists of 15 residues. Trimming took 0 bases from V and 5 from J, leaving 13 bases between them. The chain's CDR3 is CSVEDPPGGNEKLFF. The CDR3 DNA follows: TGCAGCGTTGAAGATCCGCCTGGAGGCAATGAAAAACTGTTTTTT.

CDR3 protein: CASSLQQGSGELFF. The CDR3 nucleotides are TGTGCCAGCAGCTTACAACAGGGTTCCGGGGAGCTGTTTTTT. This sequence joins TRBV6-6 and TRBJ2-2; D perhaps matches TRBD1 (6 bases). Trimming stripped 6 bases from V and 6 bases from J, with 14 bases between. CDR1 and CDR2 (germline): MNHNY, SVGAGI (reference sequence). CDR3 size: 14 residues.

This clonotype was observed at least ten times. V is TRBV7-8 and J is TRBJ2-7; 7 bases are a match to TRBD1. Germline V gives CDR1 SGHVS, CDR2 FQNEAQ. This CDR3 spans 14 amino acids. J lost 4 bases, V lost 4 bases, and 7 bases had no gene match. The CDR3 DNA is TGTGCCAGCAGCTCGAGGGACAGTGGGTACGAGCAGTACTTC. This translates into CASSSRDSGYEQYF. The full variable domain, its missing parts supplied by reference TRBV7-8 and TRBJ2-7, is GAGVSQSPRYKVAKRGQDVALRCDPISGHVSLFWYQQALGQGPEFLTYFQNEAQLDKSGLPSDRFFAERPEGSVSTLKIQRTQQEDSAVYLCASSSRDSGYEQYFGPGTRLTVT.

This clonotype was detected many times. This chain uses TRBV19 with TRBJ1-2; TRBD1 matches 10 bases. This CDR3 contains 12 residues. Losses at the gene ends were 6 bases for V and 7 bases for J; bases not matched to a gene: 2. The germline CDR1 and CDR2 sequences are LNHDA and SQIVND (reference sequence). CDR3 residues: CASSGTGVGYTF. The CDR3 DNA is TGTGCCAGTAGCGGGACAGGGGTTGGCTACACCTTC.

As to this clonotype: This may stem from a read error, because a much larger clone lies one nucleotide away. The gene calls are TRBV25-1 and TRBJ2-6; unclear D gene. V dropped 4 bases and J dropped 2 bases, with 9 bases sitting between them. The CDR3 loop spans 15 amino acids. Germline V CDR1 and CDR2: MGHDK, SYGVNS. CDR3 DNA: TGTGCCAGCAGTGCACACCTCGCTGGGGCCAACGTCCTGACTTTC. Residues: CASSAHLAGANVLTF.

Comment on this clonotype: A much larger clonotype is one base distant, so this may be a read error. This rearrangement joins TRBV19 to TRBJ1-1; tentatively, D is TRBD1 (6 bases). The germline V and J ends were trimmed by 3 bases and 7 bases, with 9 bases remaining between them. The CDR3 loop spans 12 amino acids. Germline CDR1 and CDR2: LNHDA and SQIVND (reference sequence). The CDR3 loop is CASSIAGDEAFF. CDR3 bases: TGTGCCAGTAGTATTGCAGGGGATGAAGCTTTCTTT.

In its sample, this clonotype was seen once. This rearrangement joins TRBV7-2 to TRBJ1-4, with D possibly being TRBD1 (5 bases). This CDR3 spans 18 amino acids. Germline V gene sequence: CDR1 SGHTA, CDR2 FQGNSA. V was clipped by 1 base and J by 8 bases, with 23 bases between them. DNA for the CDR3: TGTGCCAGCAGCTTAGATCTTGCCGGTTCTCGGCGGGGGGAAAAACTGTTTTTT. Protein sequence: CASSLDLAGSRRGEKLFF.

This clonotype has at least ten counts. The rearrangement joins TRBV5-1 to TRBJ1-5, with a tentative D call TRBD1 (5 bases). The germline CDR1 and CDR2 sequences are SGHRS and YFSETQ. The V end was cut by 4 bases, the J end by 5 bases, with 13 bases between. CDR3 size: 14 residues. The CDR3 DNA is TGCGCCAGCAGCCCCGGGGGTGGGGATCAGCCCCAGCATTTT. This encodes CASSPGGGDQPQHF.

This clonotype was seen repeatedly, ten times or more. This chain links TRBV15 with TRBJ1-6; D not certain. CDR3 length: 14 residues. V lost 1 base to trimming and J lost 7 bases, with 8 bases between them. In germline, CDR1 is LNHNV, CDR2 YYDKDF (reference sequence). The CDR3 DNA reads as TGTGCCACCAGCAGAGGGACTTTCAATTCACCCCTCCACTTT. Translating it yields CATSRGTFNSPLHF.

A few counts support this clonotype. The chain links TRBV12-3 or TRBV12-4 to TRBJ1-2, with TRBD1 matching over 7 bases. Trimming took 3 bases from V and 2 from J; bases not matched to a gene: 3. This CDR3 has 14 residues. CDR3 bases: TGTGCCAGCAGTTTCAGGGGGTCGAACTATGGCTACACCTTC. It translates to CASSFRGSNYGYTF.